The entry that follows covers one T cell receptor beta chain sequence. What it binds is not known. The data derive from a study of CD8+ T cells in alopecia areata. cDNA reverse transcribed from extracted RNA served as the sequencing template. TCRdb's table, derived via immunoSEQ multiplex PCR, lists solely in-frame clones and lacks some. Among roughly 100,000 clones, roughly 50% were seen once, and the ten largest hold roughly 8.8%. Germline CDR1 SQVTM, CDR2 ANQGSEA. V gave up 2 bases and J gave up 0 bases, with 10 bases separating them. The CDR3 contains 14 residues. Overall study findings and caveats: Sequence data from scalp samples additionally include resident alphabeta T cells of normal skin.

The specimen was CD4+ T cells sorted from blood. This clonotype was obtained from a human donor in good health. The rearrangement links TRBV29-1 to TRBJ1-1; D is unresolved. The CDR3 protein is CSVEWREVNTEAFF. DNA for the CDR3: TGCAGCGTTGAATGGCGGGAAGTGAACACTGAAGCTTTCTTT.